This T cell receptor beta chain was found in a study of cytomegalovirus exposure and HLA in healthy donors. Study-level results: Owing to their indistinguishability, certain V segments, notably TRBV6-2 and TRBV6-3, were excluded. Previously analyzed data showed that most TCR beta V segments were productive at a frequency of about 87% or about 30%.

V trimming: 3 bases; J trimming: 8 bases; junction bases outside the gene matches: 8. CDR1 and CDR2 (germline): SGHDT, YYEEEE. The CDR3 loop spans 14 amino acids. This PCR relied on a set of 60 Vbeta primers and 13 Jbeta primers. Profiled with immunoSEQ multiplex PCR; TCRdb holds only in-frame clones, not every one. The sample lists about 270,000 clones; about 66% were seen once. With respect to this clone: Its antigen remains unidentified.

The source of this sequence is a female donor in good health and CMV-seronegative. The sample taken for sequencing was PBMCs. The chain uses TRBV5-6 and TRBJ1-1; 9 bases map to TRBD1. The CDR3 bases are TGTGCCAGCAGCTCGTCCGGGACAGGGTGGGAAGCTTTCTTT. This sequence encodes CASSSSGTGWEAFF.